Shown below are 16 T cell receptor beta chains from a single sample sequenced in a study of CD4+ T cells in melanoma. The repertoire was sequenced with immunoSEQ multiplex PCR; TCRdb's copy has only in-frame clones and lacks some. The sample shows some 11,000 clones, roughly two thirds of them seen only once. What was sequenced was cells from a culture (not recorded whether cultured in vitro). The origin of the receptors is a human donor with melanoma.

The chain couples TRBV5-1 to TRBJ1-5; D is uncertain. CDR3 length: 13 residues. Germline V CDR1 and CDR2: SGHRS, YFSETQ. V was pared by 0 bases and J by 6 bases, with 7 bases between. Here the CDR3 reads CASSLGLGQPQHF. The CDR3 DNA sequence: TGCGCCAGCAGCTTGGGTCTCGGTCAGCCCCAGCATTTT.

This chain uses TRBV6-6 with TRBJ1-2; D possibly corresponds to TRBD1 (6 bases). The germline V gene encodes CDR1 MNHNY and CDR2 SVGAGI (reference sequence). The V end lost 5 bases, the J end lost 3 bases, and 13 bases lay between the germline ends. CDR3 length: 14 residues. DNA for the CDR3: TGTGCCAGCAGTCCCCTCCGACAGGACTATGGCTACACCTTC. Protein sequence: CASSPLRQDYGYTF.

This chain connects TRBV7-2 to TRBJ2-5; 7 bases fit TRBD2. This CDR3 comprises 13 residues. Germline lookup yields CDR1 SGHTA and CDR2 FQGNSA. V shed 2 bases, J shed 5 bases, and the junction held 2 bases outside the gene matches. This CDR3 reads CASSLWGGETQYF. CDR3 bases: TGTGCCAGCAGCTTATGGGGGGGTGAGACCCAGTACTTC. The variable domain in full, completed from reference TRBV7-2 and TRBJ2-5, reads GAGVSQSPSNKVTEKGKDVELRCDPISGHTALYWYRQSLGQGLEFLIYFQGNSAPDKSGLPSDRFSAERTGGSVSTLTIQRTQQEDSAVYLCASSLWGGETQYFGPGTRLLVL.

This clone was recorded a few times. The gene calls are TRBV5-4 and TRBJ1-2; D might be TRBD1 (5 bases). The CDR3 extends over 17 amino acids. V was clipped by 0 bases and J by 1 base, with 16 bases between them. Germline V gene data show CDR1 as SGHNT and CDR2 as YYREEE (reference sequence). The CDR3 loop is CASSLAAGSEGNYGYTF. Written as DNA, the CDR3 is TGTGCCAGCAGCTTGGCGGCAGGGAGCGAGGGTAACTATGGCTACACCTTC.

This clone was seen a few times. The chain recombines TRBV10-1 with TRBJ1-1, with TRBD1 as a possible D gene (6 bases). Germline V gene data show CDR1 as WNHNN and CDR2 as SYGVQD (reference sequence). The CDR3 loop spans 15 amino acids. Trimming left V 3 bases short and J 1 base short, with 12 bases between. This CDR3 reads CASSEGGTGNTEAFF. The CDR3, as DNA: TGCGCCAGCAGTGAAGGGGGGACGGGGAACACTGAAGCTTTCTTT.

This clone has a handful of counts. The CDR3 DNA reads TGTGCCAGCAGTCCCAGGACAGGGCGGATCGCGAACACTGAAGCTTTCTTT. Translation: CASSPRTGRIANTEAFF. The rearrangement links TRBV27 to TRBJ1-1; 8 bases are a match to TRBD1. Germline lookup yields CDR1 MNHEY and CDR2 SMNVEV (reference sequence). The CDR3 length is 17 residues. V dropped 5 bases and J dropped 1; count of bases not matched to a gene: 12.

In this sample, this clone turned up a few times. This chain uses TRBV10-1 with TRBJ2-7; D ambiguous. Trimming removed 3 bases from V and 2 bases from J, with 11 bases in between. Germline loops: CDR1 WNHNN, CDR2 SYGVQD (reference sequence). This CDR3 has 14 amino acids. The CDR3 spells CASSDRDFTYEQYF. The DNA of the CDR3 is TGCGCCAGCAGTGATCGTGACTTCACCTACGAGCAGTACTTC.

The CDR3 reads CASSPRQGASLNGYTF. The CDR3 bases are TGCGCCAGCAGCCCCCGACAGGGGGCGAGTCTTAATGGCTACACCTTC. The V and J genes are TRBV5-1 and TRBJ1-2; the match to TRBD1 covers 10 bases. The germline V gene has CDR1 SGHRS and CDR2 YFSETQ. The CDR3 runs to 16 residues. With 4 bases clipped from V and 6 bases from J, the junction kept 12 bases outside the gene matches.

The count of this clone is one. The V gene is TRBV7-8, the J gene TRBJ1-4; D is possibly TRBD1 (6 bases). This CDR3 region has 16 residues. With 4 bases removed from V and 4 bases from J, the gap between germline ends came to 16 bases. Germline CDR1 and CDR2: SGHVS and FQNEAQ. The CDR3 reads CASSWTRRGINEKLFF. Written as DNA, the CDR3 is TGTGCCAGCAGCTGGACCCGTAGGGGGATTAATGAAAAACTGTTTTTT.

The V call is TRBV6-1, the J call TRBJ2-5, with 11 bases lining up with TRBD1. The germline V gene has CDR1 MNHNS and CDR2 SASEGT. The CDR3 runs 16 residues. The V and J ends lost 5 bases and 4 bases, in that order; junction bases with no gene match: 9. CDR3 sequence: CASSKVDRGLGETQYF. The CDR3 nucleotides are TGTGCCAGCAGTAAAGTGGACAGGGGGCTCGGAGAGACCCAGTACTTC.

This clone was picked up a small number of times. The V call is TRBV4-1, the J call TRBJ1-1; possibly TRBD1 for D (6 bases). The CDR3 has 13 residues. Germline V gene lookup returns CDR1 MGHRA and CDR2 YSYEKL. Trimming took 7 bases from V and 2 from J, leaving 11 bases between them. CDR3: CASTKDSNTEAFF. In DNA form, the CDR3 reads TGCGCCAGCACCAAGGACAGTAACACTGAAGCTTTCTTT.

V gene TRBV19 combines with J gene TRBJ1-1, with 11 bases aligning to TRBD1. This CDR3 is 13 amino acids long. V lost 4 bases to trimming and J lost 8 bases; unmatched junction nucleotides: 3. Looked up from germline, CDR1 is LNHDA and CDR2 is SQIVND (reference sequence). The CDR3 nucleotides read TGTGCCAGTAGTAACCGGGACAGGGGGGAAGCTTTCTTT. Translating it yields CASSNRDRGEAFF.

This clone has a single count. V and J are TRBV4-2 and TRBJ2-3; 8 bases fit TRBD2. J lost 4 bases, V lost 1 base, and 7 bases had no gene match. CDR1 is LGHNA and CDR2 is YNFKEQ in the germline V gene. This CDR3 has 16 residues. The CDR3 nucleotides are TGTGCCAGCAGCCAAGTAGGCGGGGGGTGGGCAGATACGCAGTATTTT. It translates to CASSQVGGGWADTQYF.

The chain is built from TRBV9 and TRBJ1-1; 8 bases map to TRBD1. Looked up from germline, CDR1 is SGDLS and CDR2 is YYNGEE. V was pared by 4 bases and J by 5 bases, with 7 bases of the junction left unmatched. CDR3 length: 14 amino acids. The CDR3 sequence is CASSIGQGATEAFF. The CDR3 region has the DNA TGTGCCAGCAGCATTGGACAGGGCGCGACTGAAGCTTTCTTT.

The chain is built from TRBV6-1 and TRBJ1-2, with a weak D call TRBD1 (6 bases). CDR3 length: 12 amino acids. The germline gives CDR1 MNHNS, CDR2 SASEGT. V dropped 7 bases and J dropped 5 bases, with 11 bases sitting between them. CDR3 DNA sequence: TGTGCCAGCAACCGAAGGGGGTATGGCTACACCTTC. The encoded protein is CASNRRGYGYTF.

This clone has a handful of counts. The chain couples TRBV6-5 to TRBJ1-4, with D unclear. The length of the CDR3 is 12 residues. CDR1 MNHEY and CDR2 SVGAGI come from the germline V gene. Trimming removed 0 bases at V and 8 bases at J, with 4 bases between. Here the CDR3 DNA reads TGTGCCAGCAGTTACTCCGGGGAAAAACTGTTTTTT. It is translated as CASSYSGEKLFF.